These 13 T cell receptor beta chains originate from one sample sequenced in a study of blood T cells in healthy people across ages (dated by TCRdb to the mid-2010s). The method behind the library was 5' RACE. Sequencing used an Illumina HiSeq 2500. A second PCR of roughly 7 to 11 cycles was performed with a sample-barcoded 5' primer and a J-beta primer mix. TCRdb reprocessing: public reads trimmed at Q25 with fastp, clones called with MiXCR, in-frame beta chains kept. Identical CDR3 proteins give one entry, which carries the most common genes and DNA. Recorded for this sample are some 900,000 distinct CDR3 sequences; less than 35% of them occurred a single time. Jointly, the top ten make up around a sixth of the sample. Sequencing was performed on blood. Receptor source: a woman aged 80 or older in good health.

This clonotype was observed many times. The V call is TRBV5-1, the J call TRBJ2-5; perhaps D is TRBD1 or TRBD2 (5 bases each). Germline loops: CDR1 SGHRS, CDR2 YFSETQ. Trimming left V 0 bases short and J 12 bases short, with 18 bases between. The CDR3 length is 14 residues. The CDR3 DNA reads as TGCGCCAGCAGCTTGGGAAGTGTGTGGGACCCCGAGTACTTC. This encodes CASSLGSVWDPEYF.

CDR3 coding DNA: TGTGCCAGCAGCCAAGCGAGTGGGCGCGGGAACACTGAAGCTTTCTTT. This translates into CASSQASGRGNTEAFF. The chain recombines TRBV14 with TRBJ1-1; D gene ambiguous. The CDR3 covers 16 residues. CDR1 and CDR2 (germline): SGHDN, FVKESK. Trimming stripped 1 base from V and 1 base from J, with 13 bases between.

This clonotype was seen a handful of times. This chain connects TRBV27 to TRBJ1-5; no clear D gene. Deletions cut 5 bases from V and 0 bases from J, with 8 bases between. The CDR3 covers 14 residues. The V gene's germline CDR1 is MNHEY and CDR2 SMNVEV (reference sequence). CDR3 loop: CASSPKLSNQPQHF. CDR3 sequence (DNA): TGTGCCAGCAGTCCCAAACTTAGCAATCAGCCCCAGCATTTT.

For this clonotype: This may stem from a read error, because a much larger clone lies one nucleotide away. V and J are TRBV21-1 and TRBJ2-7; TRBD1 is taken as the D call from the table, unchecked against the DNA. TRBV21-1 is labeled a pseudogene. The CDR3 loop spans 14 amino acids. The chain's CDR3 is CANSPMRQHYEQYF. CDR3 coding DNA: TGTGCCAACAGTCCCATGCGACAGCACTACGAGCAGTACTTC.

Remarks on this clonotype: A much larger clone lies one base from this, so it may be a read error. This sequence joins TRBV11-3 and TRBJ2-7; no clear D gene. CDR3 length equals 13 residues. Germline assignment: CDR1 SGHNT and CDR2 YENEEA. Here the CDR3 DNA reads TGTGCCAGCAGCTCTGCCGCAGGCTACGGGCAGTACTTC. As protein: CASSSAAGYGQYF. Supplemented by reference TRBV11-3 and TRBJ2-7, the full variable domain reads EAGVVQSPRYKIIEKKQPVAFWCNPISGHNTLYWYLQNLGQGPELLIRYENEEAVDDSQLPKDRFSAERLKGVDSTLKIQPAELGDSAVYLCASSSAAGYGQYFGPGTRLTVT.

This clonotype has at least ten counts. The gene calls are TRBV20-1 and TRBJ2-1; 7 nucleotides line up with TRBD2. Germline V gene lookup returns CDR1 DFQATT and CDR2 SNEGSKA (reference sequence). V shed 5 bases and J 6 bases; nucleotides not matched to a gene: 10. The CDR3 runs 14 residues. The CDR3: CSAGGGGGPNEQFF. CDR3 bases: TGCAGTGCTGGGGGGGGTGGGGGACCCAATGAGCAGTTCTTC.

This clonotype was recorded many times. CDR3 loop: CASRGPGTGVDNEQFF. The CDR3 coding sequence is TGTGCCAGCAGGGGGCCCGGGACAGGGGTAGATAATGAGCAGTTCTTC. J is TRBJ2-1 and V is TRBV7-2; 10 bases are a match to TRBD1. The V gene end was trimmed by 6 bases and the J gene end by 7 bases; junction bases not matched to a gene: 12. Germline CDR1 and CDR2: SGHTA and FQGNSA. CDR3 length: 16 amino acids.

This clonotype showed up just once. This clone may be a read error of a much larger clone one base away. CDR3 coding DNA: TGTGCCTGGAGTTCCACAGAGGACTACCCCGGTAATGAGCAGTACTTC. Translating gives CAWSSTEDYPGNEQYF. The chain recombines TRBV30 with TRBJ2-5, with D possibly being TRBD2 (6 bases). The CDR3 is 16 amino acids. Germline V gene sequence: CDR1 GTSNPN, CDR2 SVGIG (reference sequence). The V end lost 2 bases, the J end lost 11 bases, and 27 bases lay between the germline ends.

The chain carries TRBV30 and TRBJ2-4; possibly TRBD1 for D (6 bases). The end of the DNA aligns better with TRBJ2-7, so the J call may be wrong. The CDR3 runs 14 residues. Germline V lookup: CDR1 GTSNPN, CDR2 SVGIG (reference sequence). The CDR3 region is CAWSRPGTSYEQYF. The CDR3 nucleotides are TGTGCCTGGAGTCGTCCCGGGACATCTTACGAGCAGTACTTC.

The chain is built from TRBV9 and TRBJ2-5, with 9 bases aligning to TRBD1. TRBJ2-7 matches the DNA end more closely, so the J call is doubtful. The CDR3 extends over 18 amino acids. Germline values: CDR1 SGDLS, CDR2 YYNGEE. The CDR3 coding sequence is TGTGCCAGCAGTCACGCGCCTGTAGACAGGGGGAGTGATAGCGAGCAGTACTTC. It yields the protein CASSHAPVDRGSDSEQYF.

The genes are TRBV6-6 and TRBJ1-4; D might be TRBD1 (5 bases). The germline gives CDR1 MNHNY, CDR2 SVGAGI (reference sequence). V was clipped by 2 bases and J by 7 bases, with 11 bases between them. This CDR3 has 14 amino acids. The CDR3 loop is CASSYVGGSEKLFF. The CDR3 DNA follows: TGTGCCAGCAGTTACGTGGGGGGTTCTGAAAAACTGTTTTTT.

This clonotype was seen a few times. CDR3: CATSPGRLYNSPLHF. CDR3 bases: TGTGCCACCAGCCCTGGACGGCTCTATAATTCACCCCTCCACTTT. V and J are TRBV15 and TRBJ1-6; D gene ambiguous. The CDR3 loop spans 15 amino acids. Germline-derived CDR1 and CDR2 are LNHNV and YYDKDF (reference sequence). Trimming removed 5 bases from V and 3 bases from J, with 11 bases in between.

This clonotype has just a few counts. The V call is TRBV3-1, the J call TRBJ2-2; no clear D. Germline V gene sequence: CDR1 LGHDT, CDR2 YNNKEL (reference sequence). V was pared by 0 bases and J by 3 bases, with 5 bases between. The CDR3 has 14 amino acids. The CDR3 bases are TGTGCCAGCAGCCAAGACTGGTACACCGGGGAGCTGTTTTTT. It specifies CASSQDWYTGELFF.